This TCR beta chain was captured by sequencing in a study of blood T cell repertoires in COVID-19. Study context: T cells, B-cell-depleted T cells, or PBMCs supplied cDNA or gDNA.

The germline V gene encodes CDR1 SEHNR and CDR2 FQNEAQ (reference sequence). The CDR3 contains 13 residues. J gave up 12 bases and V 4 bases, and 12 bases lay outside the gene matches. In the authors' methods: Amplifying reference gene primers gave estimates of nucleated cell counts. Sequencing used immunoSEQ multiplex PCR; TCRdb keeps in-frame clones, though not all of them. V, J and clone size reflect that table, while D and trimming were determined from the DNA. The table shows about 330,000 clones, with roughly nine tenths occurring only once. This rearrangement joins TRBV7-9 to TRBJ2-7, with TRBD1 matching 7 bases. The sequencing sample was made of PBMCs or T cells enriched from blood (not recorded which). This TCR derives from a woman in her 30s who had recovered from COVID-19. CDR3 DNA sequence: TGTGCCAGCAGCTCCAGATTATTACAGGGGACGTACTTC. Translating gives CASSSRLLQGTYF.